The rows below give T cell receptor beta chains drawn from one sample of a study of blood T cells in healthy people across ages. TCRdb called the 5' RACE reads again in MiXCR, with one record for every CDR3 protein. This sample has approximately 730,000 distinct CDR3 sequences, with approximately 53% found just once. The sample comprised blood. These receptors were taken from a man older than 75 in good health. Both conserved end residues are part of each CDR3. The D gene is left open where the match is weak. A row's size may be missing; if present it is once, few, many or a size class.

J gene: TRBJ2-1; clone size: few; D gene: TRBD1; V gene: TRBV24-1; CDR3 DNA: TGTGCCACCAGGGGACAGGCTAACAATGAGCAGTTCTTC; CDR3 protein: CATRGQANNEQFF
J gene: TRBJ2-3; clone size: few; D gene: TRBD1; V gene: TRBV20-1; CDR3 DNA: TGCAGTGCTAGAGGCAAAACAGGGGGCCCCACAGATACGCAGTATTTT; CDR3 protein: CSARGKTGGPTDTQYF
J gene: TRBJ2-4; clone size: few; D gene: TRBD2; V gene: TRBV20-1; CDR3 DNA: TGCAGTAGCGGGAGGGCCGGGAACATTCAGTACTTC; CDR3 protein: CSSGRAGNIQYF
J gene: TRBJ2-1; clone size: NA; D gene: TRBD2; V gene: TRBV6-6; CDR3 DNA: TGTGCCAGCAGTTACACTAGCGGCGACTCGTTCTTC; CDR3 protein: CASSYTSGDSFF
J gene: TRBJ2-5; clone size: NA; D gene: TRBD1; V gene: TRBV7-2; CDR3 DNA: TGTGCCAGCAGCTACCGGGACAGGGGACAGACCCAGTACTTC; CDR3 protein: CASSYRDRGQTQYF
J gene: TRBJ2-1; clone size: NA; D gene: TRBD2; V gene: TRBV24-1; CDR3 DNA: TGTGCCACCGCGGTAACTAGCGGGAGCAATGAGCAGTTCTTC; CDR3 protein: CATAVTSGSNEQFF
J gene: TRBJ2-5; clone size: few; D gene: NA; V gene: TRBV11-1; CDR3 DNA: TGTGCCAGCAGCTTGGTACGGGCGGGTGAGCAGTACTTC; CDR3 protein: CASSLVRAGEQYF
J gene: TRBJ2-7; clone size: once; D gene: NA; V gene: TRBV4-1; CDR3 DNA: TGCGCCAGCAGCCAAGAACGCGGGGCCTCCTACGAGCAGTACTTC; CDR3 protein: CASSQERGASYEQYF
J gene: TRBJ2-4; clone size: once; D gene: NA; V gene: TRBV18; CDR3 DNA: TGTGCCAGCTCACCACCGGCTAGGCAGGACATTCAGTACTTC; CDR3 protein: CASSPPARQDIQYF
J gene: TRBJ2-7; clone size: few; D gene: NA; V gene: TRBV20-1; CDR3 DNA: TGCAGTGCGGGACCCAGTCGAAATGACCAGTACTTC; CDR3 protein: CSAGPSRNDQYF
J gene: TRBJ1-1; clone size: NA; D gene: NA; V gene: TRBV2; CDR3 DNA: TGTGCCAGCAGTGAAGATGGCCTCTCCATTTCCACTGAAGCTTTCTTT; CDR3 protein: CASSEDGLSISTEAFF
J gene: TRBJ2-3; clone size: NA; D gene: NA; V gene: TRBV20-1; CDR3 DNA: TGCAGTGCTAGAGGGCAAACCAGATACGCGTATTTT; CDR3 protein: CSARGQTRYAYF
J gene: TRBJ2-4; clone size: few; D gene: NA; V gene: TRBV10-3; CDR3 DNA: TGTGCCACCTCCCCTGCGGACATTCAGTACTTC; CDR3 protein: CATSPADIQYF
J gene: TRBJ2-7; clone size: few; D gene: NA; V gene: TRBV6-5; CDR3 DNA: TGTGCCAGCAGTTACTCTACTGGGCGGGGAAAAAAAAGCTCCTACGAGCAGTACTTC; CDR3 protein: CASSYSTGRGKKSSYEQYF
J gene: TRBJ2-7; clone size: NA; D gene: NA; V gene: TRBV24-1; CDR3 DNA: TGTGCCACCACCCGGCCCCGGAGCTCCTACGAGCAGTACTTC; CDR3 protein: CATTRPRSSYEQYF
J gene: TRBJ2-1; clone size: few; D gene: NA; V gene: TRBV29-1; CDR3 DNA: TGCAGCGTTGAAGTCCTAGCAGGCTCCTACAATGAGCAGTTCTTC; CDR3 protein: CSVEVLAGSYNEQFF
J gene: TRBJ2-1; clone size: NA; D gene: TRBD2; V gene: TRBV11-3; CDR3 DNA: TGTGCCAGCAGCTTAGGGGGCTCTAGCGGGAGAAGATATTTCGATGAGCAGTTCTTC; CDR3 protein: CASSLGGSSGRRYFDEQFF
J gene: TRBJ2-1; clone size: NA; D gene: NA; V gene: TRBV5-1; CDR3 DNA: TGCGCCAGCAGCAAGGAGAAGTTGTCCTACAATGAGCAGTTCTTC; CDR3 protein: CASSKEKLSYNEQFF
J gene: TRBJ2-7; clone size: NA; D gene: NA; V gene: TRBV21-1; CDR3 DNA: TGTGCCAGCAGCAAAAAATTCAACGAGCAGTACTTC; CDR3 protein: CASSKKFNEQYF
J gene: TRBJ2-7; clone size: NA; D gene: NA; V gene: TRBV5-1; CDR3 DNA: TGCGCCAGCAGCTTGACGGGAACAGGGCGCGACGAGCAGTACTTC; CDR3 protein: CASSLTGTGRDEQYF
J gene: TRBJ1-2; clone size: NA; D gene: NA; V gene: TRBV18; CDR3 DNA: TGTGCCAGCTCACCACTATCCGGGGCCCCCGACTATGGCTACACCTTC; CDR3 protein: CASSPLSGAPDYGYTF
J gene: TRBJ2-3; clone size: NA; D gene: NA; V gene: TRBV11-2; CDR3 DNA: TGTGCCAGCAGCTTAGGTCGGGGGCCGAGAACTACGCACAGATACGCGTATTTT; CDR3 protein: CASSLGRGPRTTHRYAYF
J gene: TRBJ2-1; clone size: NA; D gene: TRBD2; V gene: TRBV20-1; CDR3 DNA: TGCAGTGCTAGCCAAGCGGGAGGAAATGAGTTCTTC; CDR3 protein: CSASQAGGNEFF
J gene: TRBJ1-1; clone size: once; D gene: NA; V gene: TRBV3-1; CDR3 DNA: TGTGCCAGCAGCCAGAGGGGGGGCGCGGGAGCTTTCTTT; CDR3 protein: CASSQRGGAGAFF
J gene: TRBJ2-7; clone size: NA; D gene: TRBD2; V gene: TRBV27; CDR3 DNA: TGTGCCAGCAGTCCCGGGACTAGCTTACGCTACGAGCAGTACTTC; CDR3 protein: CASSPGTSLRYEQYF
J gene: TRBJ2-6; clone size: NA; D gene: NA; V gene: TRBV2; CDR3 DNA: TGTGCCAGCAGTCCTCCTCAGGGGGGACAAAGGGGCCTGACTTTC; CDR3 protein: CASSPPQGGQRGLTF
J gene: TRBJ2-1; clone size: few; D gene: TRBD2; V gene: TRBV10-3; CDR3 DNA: TGTGCCATCAGGGAGCGGGAGGGGACCCACAATGAGCAGTTCTTC; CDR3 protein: CAIREREGTHNEQFF
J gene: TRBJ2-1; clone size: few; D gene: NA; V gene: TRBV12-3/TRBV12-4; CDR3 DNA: TGTGCCAGCAGTTTTGGCGGGGAAGGTGAGCAGTTCTTC; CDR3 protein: CASSFGGEGEQFF
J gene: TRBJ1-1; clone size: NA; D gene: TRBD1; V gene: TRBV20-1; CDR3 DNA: TGCAGTGCTAGAGATGGGACAGGAGCGAACACTGAAGCTTTCTTT; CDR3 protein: CSARDGTGANTEAFF
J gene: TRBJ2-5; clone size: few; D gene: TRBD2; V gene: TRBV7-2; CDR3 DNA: TGTGCCAGCAGCCAAAGGCGGGGGAAGACCCAGTACTTC; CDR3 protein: CASSQRRGKTQYF
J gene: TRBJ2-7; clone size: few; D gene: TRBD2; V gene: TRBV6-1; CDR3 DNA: TGTGCCAGCAGTGACGGACTAGCTTCCACCTACGAGCAGTACTTC; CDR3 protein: CASSDGLASTYEQYF
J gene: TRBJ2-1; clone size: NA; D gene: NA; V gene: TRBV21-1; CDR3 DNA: TGTGCCAGCAGCAGGCGAAAGGCCGGGACAGGGCCTTACGAGCAGTTCTTC; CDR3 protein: CASSRRKAGTGPYEQFF
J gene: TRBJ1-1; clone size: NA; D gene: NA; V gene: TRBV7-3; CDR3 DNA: TGTGCCAGCAGCTTACTTCCAGGGTACACTGAAGCTTTCTTT; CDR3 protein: CASSLLPGYTEAFF
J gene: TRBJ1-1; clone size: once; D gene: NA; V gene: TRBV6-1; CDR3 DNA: TGTGCCAGCAGTGAGCCGACGGCTAACACTGAAGCTTTCTTT; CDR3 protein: CASSEPTANTEAFF
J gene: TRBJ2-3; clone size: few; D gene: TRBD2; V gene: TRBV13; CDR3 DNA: TGTGCCAGCAGCTTAGGCCTAGCGGAGCCAGACGCGTATTTT; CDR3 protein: CASSLGLAEPDAYF
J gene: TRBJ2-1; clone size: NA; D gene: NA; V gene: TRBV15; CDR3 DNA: TGTGCCACCAGCAGACTCGGGGGCGGGGGTGACAATGAGCAGTTCTTC; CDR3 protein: CATSRLGGGGDNEQFF